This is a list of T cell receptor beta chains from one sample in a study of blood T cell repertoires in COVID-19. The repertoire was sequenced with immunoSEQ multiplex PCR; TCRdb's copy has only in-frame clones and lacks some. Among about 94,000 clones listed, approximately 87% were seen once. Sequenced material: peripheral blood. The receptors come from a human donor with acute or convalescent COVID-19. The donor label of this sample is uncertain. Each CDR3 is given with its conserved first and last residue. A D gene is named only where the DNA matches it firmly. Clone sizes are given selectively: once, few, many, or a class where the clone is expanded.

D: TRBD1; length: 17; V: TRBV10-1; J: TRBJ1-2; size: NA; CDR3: CASVYDRRQGIYNGYTF; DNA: TGCGCCAGTGTTTACGACCGACGACAGGGAATTTATAATGGCTACACCTTC
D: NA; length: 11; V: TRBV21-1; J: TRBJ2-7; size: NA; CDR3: CASSSLGEQYF; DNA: TGTGCCAGCAGCTCCCTCGGCGAGCAGTACTTC
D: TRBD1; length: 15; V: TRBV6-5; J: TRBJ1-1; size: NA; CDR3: CASTNRHRGNTEAFF; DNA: TGTGCCAGCACCAACCGCCACAGGGGGAACACTGAAGCTTTCTTT
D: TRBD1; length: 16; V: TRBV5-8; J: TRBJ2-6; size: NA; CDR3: CASGQGLSSGANVLTF; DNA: TGTGCCAGCGGACAGGGGTTAAGTTCTGGGGCCAACGTCCTGACTTTC
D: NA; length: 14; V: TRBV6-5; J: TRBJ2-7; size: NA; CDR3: CASSIDRPSYEQYF; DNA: TGTGCCAGCTCCATCGACAGGCCCTCCTACGAGCAGTACTTC
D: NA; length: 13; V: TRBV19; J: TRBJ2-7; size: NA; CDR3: CASSLLGWREQYF; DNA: TGTGCCAGTAGTTTGCTCGGGTGGAGGGAGCAGTACTTC
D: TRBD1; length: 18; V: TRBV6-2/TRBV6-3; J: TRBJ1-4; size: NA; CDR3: CASSRIPGQTTTNEKLFF; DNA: TGTGCCAGCAGCCGAATCCCGGGACAGACCACAACTAATGAAAAACTGTTTTTT
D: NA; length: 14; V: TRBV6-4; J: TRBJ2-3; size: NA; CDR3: CASSDKGDTDTQYF; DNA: TGTGCCAGCAGTGACAAGGGGGACACAGATACGCAGTATTTT
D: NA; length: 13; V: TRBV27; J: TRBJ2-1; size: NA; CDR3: CASSLFTGNEQFF; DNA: TGTGCCAGCAGTTTATTTACGGGGAATGAGCAGTTCTTC
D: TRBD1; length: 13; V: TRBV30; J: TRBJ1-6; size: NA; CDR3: CAWRGTGREPLHF; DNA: TGTGCCTGGAGAGGGACAGGGCGGGAGCCCCTCCACTTT
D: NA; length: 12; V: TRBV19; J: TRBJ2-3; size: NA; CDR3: CASSGLADTQYF; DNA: TGTGCCAGTAGTGGTCTAGCAGATACGCAGTATTTT
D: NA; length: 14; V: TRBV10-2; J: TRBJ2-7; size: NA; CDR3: CASSPGGRTYEQYF; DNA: TGCGCCAGCAGTCCAGGCGGGCGTACCTACGAGCAGTACTTC
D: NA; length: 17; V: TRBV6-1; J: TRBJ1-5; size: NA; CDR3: CASSEAGLRLNNQPQHF; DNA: TGTGCCAGCAGTGAAGCTGGTCTAAGACTGAACAATCAGCCCCAGCATTTT
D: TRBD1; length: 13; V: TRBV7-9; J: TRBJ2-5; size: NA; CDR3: CASSYRRQGTQYF; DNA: TGTGCCAGCAGCTACCGCAGACAGGGGACCCAGTACTTC
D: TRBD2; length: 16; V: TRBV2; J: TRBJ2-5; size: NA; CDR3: CASSPTSGGRGETQYF; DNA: TGTGCCAGCAGTCCAACTAGCGGGGGACGGGGAGAGACCCAGTACTTC
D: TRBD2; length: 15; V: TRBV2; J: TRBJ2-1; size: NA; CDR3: CASSEGRGVLDEQFF; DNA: TGTGCCAGCAGTGAAGGGCGGGGGGTTCTCGATGAGCAGTTCTTC
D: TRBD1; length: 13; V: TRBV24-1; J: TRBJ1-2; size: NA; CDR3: CATTDRAGYGYTF; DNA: TGTGCCACCACAGACAGGGCCGGCTATGGCTACACCTTC
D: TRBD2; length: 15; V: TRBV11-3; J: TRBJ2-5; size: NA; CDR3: CASSLSGGGAETQYF; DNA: TGTGCCAGCAGCCTGAGCGGGGGCGGGGCAGAGACCCAGTACTTC
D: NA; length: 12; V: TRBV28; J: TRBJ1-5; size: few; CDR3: CASSGSEQPQHF; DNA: TGTGCCAGCAGTGGGAGCGAACAGCCCCAGCATTTT
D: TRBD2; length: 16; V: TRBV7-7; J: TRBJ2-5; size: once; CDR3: CASSETSGGPQETQYF; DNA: TGTGCTAGCAGCGAGACTAGCGGGGGACCGCAAGAGACCCAGTACTTC
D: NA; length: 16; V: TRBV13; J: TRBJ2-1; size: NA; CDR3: CASSLEGEVGYNEQFF; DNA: TGTGCCAGCAGCTTAGAAGGGGAAGTGGGGTACAATGAGCAGTTCTTC
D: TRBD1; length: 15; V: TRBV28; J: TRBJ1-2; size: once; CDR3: CASSFGQGSSYGYTF; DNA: TGTGCCAGCAGTTTTGGACAGGGTAGCTCCTATGGCTACACCTTC
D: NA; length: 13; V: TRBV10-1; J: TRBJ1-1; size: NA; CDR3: CASSPPGGTEAFF; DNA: TGCGCCAGCAGTCCACCGGGGGGCACTGAAGCTTTCTTT
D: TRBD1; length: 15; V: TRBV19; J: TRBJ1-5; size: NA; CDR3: CASSMGQGANQPQHF; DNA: TGTGCCAGTAGTATGGGTCAGGGGGCGAATCAGCCCCAGCATTTT
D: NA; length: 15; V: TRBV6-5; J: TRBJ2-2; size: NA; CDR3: CASGRSGLNTGELFF; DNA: TGTGCCAGCGGGCGAAGTGGATTGAACACCGGGGAGCTGTTTTTT
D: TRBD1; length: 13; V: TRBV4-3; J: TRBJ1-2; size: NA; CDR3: CASSQVTGDGYTF; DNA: TGCGCCAGCAGCCAAGTCACAGGGGACGGCTACACCTTC
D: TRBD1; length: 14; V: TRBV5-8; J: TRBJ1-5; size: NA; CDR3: CASSFSGGNQPQHF; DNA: TGTGCCAGCAGCTTTTCAGGGGGGAATCAGCCCCAGCATTTT
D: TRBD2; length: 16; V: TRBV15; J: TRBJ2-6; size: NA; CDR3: CATSRAGGAGANVLTF; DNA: TGTGCCACCAGCAGAGCGGGGGGTGCGGGGGCCAACGTCCTGACTTTC
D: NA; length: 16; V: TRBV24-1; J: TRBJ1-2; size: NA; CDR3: CATSDSGLRGSYGYTF; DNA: TGTGCCACCAGTGATTCCGGGTTGCGGGGCAGCTATGGCTACACCTTC
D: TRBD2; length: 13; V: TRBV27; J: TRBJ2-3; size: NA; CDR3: CASSRTRADTQYF; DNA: TGTGCCAGCAGCCGGACTAGGGCAGATACGCAGTATTTT
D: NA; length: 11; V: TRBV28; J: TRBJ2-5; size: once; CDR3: CASSYRGTQYF; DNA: TGTGCCAGCAGCTATCGGGGGACCCAGTACTTC
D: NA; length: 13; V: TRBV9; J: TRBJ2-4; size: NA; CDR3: CASSVGLGDIQYF; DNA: TGTGCCAGCAGCGTAGGGTTAGGGGACATTCAGTACTTC
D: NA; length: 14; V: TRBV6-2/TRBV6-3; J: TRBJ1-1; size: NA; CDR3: CASSIPGSNTEAFF; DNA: TGTGCCAGCAGTATCCCAGGGTCGAACACTGAAGCTTTCTTT
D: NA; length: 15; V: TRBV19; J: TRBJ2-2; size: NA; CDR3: CASSPSPVVTGELFF; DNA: TGTGCCAGTAGTCCCTCTCCGGTTGTAACCGGGGAGCTGTTTTTT
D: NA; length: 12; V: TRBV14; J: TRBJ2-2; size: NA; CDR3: CASKGSPGELFF; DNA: TGTGCCAGCAAAGGGAGTCCCGGGGAGCTGTTTTTT
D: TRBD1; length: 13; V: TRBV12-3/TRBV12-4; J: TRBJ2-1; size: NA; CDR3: CASRGTGPYEQFF; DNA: TGTGCCAGCAGGGGGACAGGGCCCTATGAGCAGTTCTTC
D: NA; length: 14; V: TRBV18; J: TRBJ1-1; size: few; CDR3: CASSPRLQNTEAFF; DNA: TGTGCCAGCTCACCCAGGCTTCAGAACACTGAAGCTTTCTTT
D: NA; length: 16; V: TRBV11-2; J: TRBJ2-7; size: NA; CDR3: CASSLEAVDSVYEQYF; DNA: TGTGCCAGCAGCTTAGAAGCGGTAGATTCGGTTTACGAGCAGTACTTC
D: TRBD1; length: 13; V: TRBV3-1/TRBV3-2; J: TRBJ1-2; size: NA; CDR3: CASSLQGANGYTF; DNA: TGTGCCAGCAGCCTACAGGGGGCGAATGGCTACACCTTC
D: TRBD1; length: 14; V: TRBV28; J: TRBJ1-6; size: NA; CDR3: CASSRQGYNSPLHF; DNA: TGTGCCAGCAGCCGACAGGGCTATAATTCACCCCTCCACTTT
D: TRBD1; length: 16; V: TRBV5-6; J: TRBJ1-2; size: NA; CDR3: CASSPLEGAKSYGYTF; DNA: TGTGCCAGCAGTCCCCTCGAGGGGGCGAAGTCCTATGGCTACACCTTC
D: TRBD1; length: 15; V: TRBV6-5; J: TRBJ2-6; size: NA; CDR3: CASSSPGGWANVLTF; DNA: TGTGCCAGCAGTTCGCCAGGGGGTTGGGCCAACGTCCTGACTTTC
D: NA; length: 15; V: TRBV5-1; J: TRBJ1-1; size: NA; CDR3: CASSLEWSGNTEAFF; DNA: TGCGCCAGCAGCTTGGAGTGGTCGGGGAACACTGAAGCTTTCTTT
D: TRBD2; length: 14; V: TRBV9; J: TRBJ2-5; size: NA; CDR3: CASSQRGGGETQYF; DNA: TGTGCCAGCAGCCAGCGGGGGGGCGGTGAGACCCAGTACTTC
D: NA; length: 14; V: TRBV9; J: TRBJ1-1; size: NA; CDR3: CASSVGPGNTEAFF; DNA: TGTGCCAGCAGCGTAGGTCCAGGGAACACTGAAGCTTTCTTT